The present T cell receptor beta chain was sequenced within a study of Graves' ophthalmopathy and Graves' hyperthyroidism. Points from the study as a whole: In blood, most expanded thyroid clonotypes above 0.001 frequency were also detected.

The study amplified TCR beta CDR3 regions using RNA transcripts. Second-round multiplex PCR came after first-round RT-PCR with HTBI primers. TCRdb redid the calling of the multiplex PCR reads with MiXCR, one entry per CDR3 protein. This table has 600,000 to 950,000 distinct CDR3 sequences, 35% to 50% appearing once. This CDR3 spans 16 amino acids. V shed 5 bases, J shed 1 base, and the junction held 7 bases outside the gene matches. Germline V CDR1 and CDR2: SGHTA, FQGNSA. This clonotype has more than one count but fewer than ten. Its antigen is as yet unknown. Diagnosis relied on clinical symptoms, serum thyroxine, TRAb, thyroid ultrasound and orbital computed tomography. It was from 8.5 to 10 ml of fresh peripheral blood that the PBMCs came.

This sequence originates from an adult man with Graves' ophthalmopathy. Sequences were obtained from peripheral blood. The chain recombines TRBV7-2 with TRBJ2-7, with 11 bases identical to TRBD1. The DNA of the CDR3 is TGTGCCAGCAGCCAAGAGGGGACAGGGGGTTCCTACGAGCAGTACTTC. Amino acid sequence: CASSQEGTGGSYEQYF.